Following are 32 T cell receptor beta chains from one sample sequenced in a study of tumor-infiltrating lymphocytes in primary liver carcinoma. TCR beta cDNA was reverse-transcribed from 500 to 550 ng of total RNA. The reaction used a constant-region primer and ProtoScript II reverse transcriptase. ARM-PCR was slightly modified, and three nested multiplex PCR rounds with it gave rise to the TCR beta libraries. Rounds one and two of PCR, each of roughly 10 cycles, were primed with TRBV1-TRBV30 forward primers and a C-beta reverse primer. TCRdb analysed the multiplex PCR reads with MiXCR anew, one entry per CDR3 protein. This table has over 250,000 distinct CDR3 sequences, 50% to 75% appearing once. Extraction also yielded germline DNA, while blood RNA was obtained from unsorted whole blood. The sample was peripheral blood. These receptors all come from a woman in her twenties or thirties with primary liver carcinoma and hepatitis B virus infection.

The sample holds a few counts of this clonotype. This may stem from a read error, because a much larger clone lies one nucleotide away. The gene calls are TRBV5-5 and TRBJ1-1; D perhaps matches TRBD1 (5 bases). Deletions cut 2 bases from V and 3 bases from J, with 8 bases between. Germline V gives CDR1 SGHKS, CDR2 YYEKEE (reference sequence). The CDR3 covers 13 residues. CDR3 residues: CASSFWGDTEAFF. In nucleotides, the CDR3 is TGTGCCAGCAGCTTCTGGGGGGACACTGAAGCTTTCTTT.

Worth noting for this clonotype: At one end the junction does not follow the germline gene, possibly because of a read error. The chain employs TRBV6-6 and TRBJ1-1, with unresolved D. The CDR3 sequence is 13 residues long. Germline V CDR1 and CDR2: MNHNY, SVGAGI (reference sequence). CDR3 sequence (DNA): TGTGCCGGCAGCCCCACAGCAAACACTGAAGCTTTCTTT. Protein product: CAGSPTANTEAFF.

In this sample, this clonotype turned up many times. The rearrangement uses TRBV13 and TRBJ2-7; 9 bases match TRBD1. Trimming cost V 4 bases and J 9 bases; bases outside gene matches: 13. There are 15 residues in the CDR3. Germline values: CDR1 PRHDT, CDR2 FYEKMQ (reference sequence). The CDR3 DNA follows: TGTGCCAGCAGCTACTGGGACAGGGCCTCATCGGGGCAGTACTTC. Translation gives CASSYWDRASSGQYF. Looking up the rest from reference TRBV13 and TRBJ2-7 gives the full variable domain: AAGVIQSPRHLIKEKRETATLKCYPIPRHDTVYWYQQGPGQDPQFLISFYEKMQSDKGSIPDRFSAQQFSDYHSELNMSSLELGDSALYFCASSYWDRASSGQYFGPGTRLTVT.

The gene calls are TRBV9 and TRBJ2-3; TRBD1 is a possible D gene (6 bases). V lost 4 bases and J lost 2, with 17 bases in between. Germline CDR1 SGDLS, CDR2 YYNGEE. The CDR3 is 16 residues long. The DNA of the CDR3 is TGTGCCAGCAGCACCGGACAGAGCGTAATCACAGATACGCAGTATTTT. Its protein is CASSTGQSVITDTQYF.

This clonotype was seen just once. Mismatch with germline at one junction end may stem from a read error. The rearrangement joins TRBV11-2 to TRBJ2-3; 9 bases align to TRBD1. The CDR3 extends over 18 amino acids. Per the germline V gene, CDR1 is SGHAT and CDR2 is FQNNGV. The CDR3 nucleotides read TGTGCCTGCAGCTTAACCCCCCTAGGGACAGGGAACACAGATGCGCAGTATTTT. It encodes CACSLTPLGTGNTDAQYF.

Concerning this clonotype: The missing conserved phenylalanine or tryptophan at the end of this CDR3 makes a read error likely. The CDR3 DNA sequence: TGTGCCAGCAGGAGAGGACAGTTTGCGGAGACCACCCCTGAGCAGTTCGTC. Amino acid sequence: CASRRGQFAETTPEQFV. The chain is built from TRBV6-2 or TRBV6-3 and TRBJ2-1; the D gene is possibly TRBD1 (6 bases). This CDR3 is 17 amino acids long. Germline CDR1 reads MNHEY; CDR2 reads SVGEGT. V was clipped by 6 bases and J by 9 bases, with 27 bases between them.

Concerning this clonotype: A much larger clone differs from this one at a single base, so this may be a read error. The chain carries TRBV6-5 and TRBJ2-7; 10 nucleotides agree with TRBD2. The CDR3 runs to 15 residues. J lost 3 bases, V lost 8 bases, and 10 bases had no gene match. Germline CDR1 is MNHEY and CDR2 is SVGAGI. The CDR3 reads CASSTSGSSLYEQYF. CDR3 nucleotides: TGTGCCAGCTCGACTAGCGGGTCCTCCCTCTACGAGCAGTACTTC.

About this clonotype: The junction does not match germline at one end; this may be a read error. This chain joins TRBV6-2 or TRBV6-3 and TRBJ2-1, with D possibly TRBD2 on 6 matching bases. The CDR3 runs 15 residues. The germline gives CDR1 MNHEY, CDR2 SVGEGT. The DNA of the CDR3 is TGTGTCAGCAGCCGGGAGTTCGGCGTATACAATGAGCAGTTCTTC. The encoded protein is CVSSREFGVYNEQFF.

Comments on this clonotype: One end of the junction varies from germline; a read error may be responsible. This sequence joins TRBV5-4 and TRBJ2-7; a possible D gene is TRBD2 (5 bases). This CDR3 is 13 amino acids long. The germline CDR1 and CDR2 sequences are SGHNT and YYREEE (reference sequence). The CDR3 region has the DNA TGTACCAGCAGCTCGGGAACGTCCTACGAGCAGTACTTC. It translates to CTSSSGTSYEQYF.

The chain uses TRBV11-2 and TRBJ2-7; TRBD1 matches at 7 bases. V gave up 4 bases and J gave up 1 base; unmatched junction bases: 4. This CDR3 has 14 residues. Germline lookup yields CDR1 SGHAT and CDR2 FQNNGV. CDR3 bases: TGTGCCAGCAGCTCAGAGACAGGGTCCTACGAGCAGTACTTC. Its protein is CASSSETGSYEQYF.

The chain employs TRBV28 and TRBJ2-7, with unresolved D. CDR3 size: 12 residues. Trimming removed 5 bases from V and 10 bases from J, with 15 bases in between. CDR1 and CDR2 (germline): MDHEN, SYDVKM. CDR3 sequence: CASSVPGGGQYF. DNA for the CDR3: TGTGCCAGCAGTGTTCCGGGCGGCGGCCAGTACTTC.

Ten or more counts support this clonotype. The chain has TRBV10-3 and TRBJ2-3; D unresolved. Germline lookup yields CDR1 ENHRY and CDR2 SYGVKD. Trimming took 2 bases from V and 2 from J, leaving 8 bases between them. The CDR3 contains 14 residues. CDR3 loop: CAISERANTDTQYF. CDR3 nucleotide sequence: TGTGCCATCAGTGAGCGCGCGAACACAGATACGCAGTATTTT.

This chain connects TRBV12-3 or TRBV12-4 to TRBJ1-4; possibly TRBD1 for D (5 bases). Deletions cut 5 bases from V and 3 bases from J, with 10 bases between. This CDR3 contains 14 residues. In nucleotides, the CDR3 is TGTGCCAGCAGTCCGGGACTCTCTAATGAAAAACTGTTTTTT. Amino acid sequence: CASSPGLSNEKLFF.

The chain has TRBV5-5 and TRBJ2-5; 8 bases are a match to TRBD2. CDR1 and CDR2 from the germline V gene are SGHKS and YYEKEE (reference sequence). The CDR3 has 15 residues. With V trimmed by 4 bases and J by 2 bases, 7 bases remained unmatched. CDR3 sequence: CASSRGGGPQETQYF. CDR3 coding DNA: TGTGCCAGCAGCCGGGGCGGGGGGCCTCAAGAGACCCAGTACTTC.

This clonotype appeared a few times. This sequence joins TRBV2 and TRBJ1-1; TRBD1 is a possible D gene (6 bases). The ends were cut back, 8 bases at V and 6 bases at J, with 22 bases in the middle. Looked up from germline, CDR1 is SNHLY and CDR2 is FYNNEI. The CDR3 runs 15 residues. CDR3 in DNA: TGTGCCAGCGGATATCAGGGGATGGGGACTGCTGAAGCTTTCTTT. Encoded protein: CASGYQGMGTAEAFF. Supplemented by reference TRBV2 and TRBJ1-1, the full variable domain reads EPEVTQTPSHQVTQMGQEVILRCVPISNHLYFYWYRQILGQKVEFLVSFYNNEISEKSEIFDDQFSVERPDGSNFTLKIRSTKLEDSAMYFCASGYQGMGTAEAFFGQGTRLTVV.

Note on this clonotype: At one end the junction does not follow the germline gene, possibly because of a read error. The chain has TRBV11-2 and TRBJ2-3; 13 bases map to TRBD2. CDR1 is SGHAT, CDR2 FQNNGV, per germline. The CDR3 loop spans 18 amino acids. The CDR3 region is CASNLVTSGRPQQGPQYF. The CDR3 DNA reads TGTGCCAGCAACTTAGTGACTAGCGGGAGGCCGCAACAAGGACCGCAGTATTTT.

CDR3 sequence (DNA): TGTGTCATCTCCGATATGGAGACCCAGTACTTC. It codes for CVISDMETQYF. The rearrangement uses TRBV28 and TRBJ2-5; D not resolved. CDR3 length: 11 amino acids. Per the germline V gene, CDR1 is MDHEN and CDR2 is SYDVKM.

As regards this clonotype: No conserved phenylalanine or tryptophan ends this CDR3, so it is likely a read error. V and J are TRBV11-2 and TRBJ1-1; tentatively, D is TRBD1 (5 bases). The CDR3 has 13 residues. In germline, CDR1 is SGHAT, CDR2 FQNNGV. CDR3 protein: CASSLEGNTGAFS. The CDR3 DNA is TGTGCCAGTAGCTTAGAGGGGAACACTGGAGCTTTCTCT.

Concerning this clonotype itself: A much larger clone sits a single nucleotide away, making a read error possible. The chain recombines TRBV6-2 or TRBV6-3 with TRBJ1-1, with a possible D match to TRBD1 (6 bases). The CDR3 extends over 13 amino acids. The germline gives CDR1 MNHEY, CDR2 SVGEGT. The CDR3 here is CTSTYNRDTEAFF. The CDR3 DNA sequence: TGTACCAGCACCTATAACAGGGACACTGAAGCTTTCTTT.

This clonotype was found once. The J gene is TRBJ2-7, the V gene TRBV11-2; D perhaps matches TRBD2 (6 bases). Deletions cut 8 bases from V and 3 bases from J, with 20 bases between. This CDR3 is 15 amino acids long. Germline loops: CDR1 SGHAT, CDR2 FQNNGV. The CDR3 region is CASRQNRERGYEQYF. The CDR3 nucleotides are TGTGCCAGCCGCCAAAATCGGGAGAGGGGCTACGAGCAGTACTTC. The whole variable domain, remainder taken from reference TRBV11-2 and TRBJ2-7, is EAGVAQSPRYKIIEKRQSVAFWCNPISGHATLYWYQQILGQGPKLLIQFQNNGVVDDSQLPKDRFSAERLKGVDSTLKIQPAKLEDSAVYLCASRQNRERGYEQYFGPGTRLTVT.

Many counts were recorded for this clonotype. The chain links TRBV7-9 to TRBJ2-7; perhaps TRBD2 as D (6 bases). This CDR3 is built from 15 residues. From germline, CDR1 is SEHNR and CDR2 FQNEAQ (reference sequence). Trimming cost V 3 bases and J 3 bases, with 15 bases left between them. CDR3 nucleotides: TGTGCCAGCAGCTTGGGCGACGGGACTTTCTACGAGCAGTACTTC. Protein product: CASSLGDGTFYEQYF.

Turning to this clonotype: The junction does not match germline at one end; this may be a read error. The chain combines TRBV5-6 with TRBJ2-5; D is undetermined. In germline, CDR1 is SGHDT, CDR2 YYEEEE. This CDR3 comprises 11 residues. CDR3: CANSLSQTQYF. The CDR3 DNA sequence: TGCGCCAACAGCTTAAGCCAGACACAGTACTTC.

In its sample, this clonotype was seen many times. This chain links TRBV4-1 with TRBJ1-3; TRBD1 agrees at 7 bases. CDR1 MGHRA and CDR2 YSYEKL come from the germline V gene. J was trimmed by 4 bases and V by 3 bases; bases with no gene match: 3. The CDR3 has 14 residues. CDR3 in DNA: TGCGCCAGCAGCCAGATGGACAGGGGAAACACCATATATTTT. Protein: CASSQMDRGNTIYF.

The CDR3 DNA reads as TGCAGCGCACGGGTCCGCGGGGGCACAGATACGCAGTATTTT. Amino acid sequence: CSARVRGGTDTQYF. The V gene is TRBV29-1, the J gene TRBJ2-3, with D perhaps TRBD2 (6 bases). The ends were cut back, 7 bases at V and 1 base at J, with 15 bases in the middle. Germline V gene data show CDR1 as SQVTM and CDR2 as ANQGSEA. The CDR3 totals 14 residues.

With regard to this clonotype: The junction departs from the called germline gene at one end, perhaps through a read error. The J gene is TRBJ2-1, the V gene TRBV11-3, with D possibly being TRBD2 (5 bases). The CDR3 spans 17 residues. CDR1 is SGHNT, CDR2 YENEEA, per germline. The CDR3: CPSSLGGGRIRGNGQFF. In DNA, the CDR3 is TGTCCCAGCAGCTTAGGAGGCGGTAGGATAAGAGGCAATGGACAGTTCTTC. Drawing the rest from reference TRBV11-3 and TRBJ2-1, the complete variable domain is EAGVVQSPRYKIIEKKQPVAFWCNPISGHNTLYWYLQNLGQGPELLIRYENEEAVDDSQLPKDRFSAERLKGVDSTLKIQPAELGDSAVYLCPSSLGGGRIRGNGQFFGPGTRLTVL.

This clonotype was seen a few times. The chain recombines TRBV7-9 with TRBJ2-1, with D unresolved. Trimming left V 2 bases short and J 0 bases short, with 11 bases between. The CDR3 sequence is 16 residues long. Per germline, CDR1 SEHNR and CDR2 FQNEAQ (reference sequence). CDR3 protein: CASSLNSPSSYNEQFF. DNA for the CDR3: TGTGCCAGCAGCTTAAACTCCCCGAGCTCCTACAATGAGCAGTTCTTC.

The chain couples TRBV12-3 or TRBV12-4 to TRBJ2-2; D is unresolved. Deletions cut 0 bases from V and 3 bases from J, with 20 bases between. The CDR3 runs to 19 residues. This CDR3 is CASSLAPTSPPKYTGELFF. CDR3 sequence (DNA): TGTGCCAGCAGTTTAGCACCTACCTCGCCCCCTAAGTACACCGGGGAGCTGTTTTTT.

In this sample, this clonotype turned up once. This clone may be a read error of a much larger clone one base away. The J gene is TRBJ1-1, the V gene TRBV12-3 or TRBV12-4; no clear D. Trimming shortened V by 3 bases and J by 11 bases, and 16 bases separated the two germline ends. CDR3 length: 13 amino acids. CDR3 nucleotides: TGTGCCAGCAGTTTTGAGGTCGGCGGGGAGGCTTTCTTT. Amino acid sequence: CASSFEVGGEAFF.

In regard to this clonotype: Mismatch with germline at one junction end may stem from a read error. This CDR3 is CANSQTASNEQFF. CDR3 DNA sequence: TGCGCCAACAGCCAAACTGCCTCCAATGAGCAGTTCTTC. The chain has TRBV4-3 and TRBJ2-1; no firm D call. This CDR3 comprises 13 residues. Germline-derived CDR1 and CDR2 are LGHNA and YSLEER.

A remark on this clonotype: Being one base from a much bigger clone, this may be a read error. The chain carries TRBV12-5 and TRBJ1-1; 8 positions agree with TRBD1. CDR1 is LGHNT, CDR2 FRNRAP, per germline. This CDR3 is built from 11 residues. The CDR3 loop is CASGSPTGALF. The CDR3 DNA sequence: TGTGCTAGTGGTTCCCCGACAGGGGCTTTATTT. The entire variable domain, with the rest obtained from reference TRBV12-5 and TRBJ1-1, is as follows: DARVTQTPRHKVTEMGQEVTMRCQPILGHNTVFWYRQTMMQGLELLAYFRNRAPLDDSGMPKDRFSAEMPDATLATLKIQPSEPRDSAVYFCASGSPTGALFGQGTRLTVV.

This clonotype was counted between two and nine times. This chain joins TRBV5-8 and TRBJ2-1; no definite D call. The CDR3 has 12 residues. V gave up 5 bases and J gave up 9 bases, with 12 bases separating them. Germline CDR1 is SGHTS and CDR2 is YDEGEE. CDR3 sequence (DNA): TGTGCCAGCAGTCCACTCTTTACTGAGCAGTTCTTC. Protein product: CASSPLFTEQFF.

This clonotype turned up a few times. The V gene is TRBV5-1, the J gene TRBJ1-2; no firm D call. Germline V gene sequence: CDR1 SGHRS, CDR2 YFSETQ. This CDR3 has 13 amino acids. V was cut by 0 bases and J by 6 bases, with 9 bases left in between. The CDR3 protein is CASSLAGEHGYTF. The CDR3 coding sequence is TGCGCCAGCAGCTTGGCCGGGGAGCATGGCTACACCTTC.